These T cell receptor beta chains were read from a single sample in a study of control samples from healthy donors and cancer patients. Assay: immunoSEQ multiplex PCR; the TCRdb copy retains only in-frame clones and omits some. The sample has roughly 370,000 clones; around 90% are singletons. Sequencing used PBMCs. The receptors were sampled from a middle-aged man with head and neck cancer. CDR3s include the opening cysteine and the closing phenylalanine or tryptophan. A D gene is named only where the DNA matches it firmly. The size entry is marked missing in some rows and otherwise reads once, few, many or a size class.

TGCGCCAGCAAAACAGCGATGGCAGCGAATGAAAAACTGTTTTTT CASKTAMAANEKLFF TRBV5-1 . TRBJ1-4 .
TGTGCCAGCTCCCCTAGACACCTACTTAGCAATCAGCCCCAGCATTTT CASSPRHLLSNQPQHF TRBV18 . TRBJ1-5 .
TGTGCCAGCAGCTTCGGGGTAGGCAGTTCAAACTATGGCTACACCTTC CASSFGVGSSNYGYTF TRBV11-2 . TRBJ1-2 .
TGTGCCTGGAGTGCTCTTTTCGGGACAACGAGCACCGGGGAGCTGTTTTTT CAWSALFGTTSTGELFF TRBV30 few TRBJ2-2 .
TGTGCCAGCAGCAGTTCAGGGCGGATTAATGAAAAACTGTTTTTT CASSSSGRINEKLFF TRBV11-1 . TRBJ1-4 .
TGTGCCAGTACCGCCGGAGCCGGGAGGGCGATCGAGCAGTACTTC CASTAGAGRAIEQYF TRBV19 . TRBJ2-7 TRBD2
TGCGCCAGCAGCTTGGGACTAGCGGGCGTCCCCTACACAGATACGCAGTATTTT CASSLGLAGVPYTDTQYF TRBV5-1 . TRBJ2-3 TRBD2
TGCGCCAGCAGTTCCGACAGGGGCACCACTAATGAAAAACTGTTTTTT CASSSDRGTTNEKLFF TRBV4-1 few TRBJ1-4 TRBD1
TGTGCCAGTAGTTTGGGGGTGAACACTGAAGCTTTCTTT CASSLGVNTEAFF TRBV19 . TRBJ1-1 .
TGTGCCAGTAGTATTATGGCGTCAGGGAATCAGCCCCAGCATTTT CASSIMASGNQPQHF TRBV19 . TRBJ1-5 .
TGTGCCACCAGCTCGGACTACGAGCAGTACTTC CATSSDYEQYF TRBV15 . TRBJ2-7 .
TGTGCCAGCAGTTCCTGGGACGGACCTGATAATGAAAAACTGTTTTTT CASSSWDGPDNEKLFF TRBV6-5 . TRBJ1-4 .
TGTGCCAGCAGCCAAGAACGGTGGCAGGGGTCCTACGAGCAGTACTTC CASSQERWQGSYEQYF TRBV3-1/TRBV3-2 . TRBJ2-7 .
TGTGCCAGCTCACCTGGACTAGCGGGTAGCACAGATACGCAGTATTTT CASSPGLAGSTDTQYF TRBV18 . TRBJ2-3 TRBD2
TGTGCCAGTAGTACTAGACAGGGGAGCGAGCAGTACTTC CASSTRQGSEQYF TRBV19 . TRBJ2-7 TRBD1
TGCAGCGTTGTAGGGGAGGAGGACTACGAGCAGTACTTC CSVVGEEDYEQYF TRBV29-1 few TRBJ2-7 .
TGTGCCAGCAGCTTAAATCCCCTGGGTACGACTGAAGCTTTCTTT CASSLNPLGTTEAFF TRBV7-2 . TRBJ1-1 .
TGTGCCAGCAGCCCTAATTGGCGCAATCAGCCCCAGCATTTT CASSPNWRNQPQHF TRBV28 . TRBJ1-5 .
TGTGCCAGCAGCTTGGTTGGGGATTCACCCCTCCACTTT CASSLVGDSPLHF TRBV5-6 . TRBJ1-6 .
TGTGCCAGCAGCTTAGGGCTGGGGCTGAACACTGAAGCTTTCTTT CASSLGLGLNTEAFF TRBV7-6 . TRBJ1-1 .
TGTGCCAGCAGTGAAGAACATATGGGGACTAGCGGGAGAAGGGATGAGCAGTTCTTC CASSEEHMGTSGRRDEQFF TRBV2 . TRBJ2-1 TRBD2
TGTGCCAGTAACCTCGGGACAGGGGGAAAAGAGACCCAGTACTTC CASNLGTGGKETQYF TRBV19 . TRBJ2-5 TRBD1
TGTGCCTGGAAAGGACATTATAATTCACCCCTCCACTTT CAWKGHYNSPLHF TRBV30 . TRBJ1-6 .
TGTGCCAGCAGCTTGGCCATATTTTCACCCCTCCACTTT CASSLAIFSPLHF TRBV5-6 . TRBJ1-6 .
TGTGCCAGCAGTGACCGGACAGGGGGTTACAATGAGCAGTTCTTC CASSDRTGGYNEQFF TRBV6-4 . TRBJ2-1 TRBD1
TGCGCCAGCAGCCAAGATGACGACAGGGCCACTGAAGCTTTCTTT CASSQDDDRATEAFF TRBV4-3 . TRBJ1-1 TRBD1
TGTGCCAGCAGCGTAGGCAGGGGAAGTGCCGAGCAGTACTTC CASSVGRGSAEQYF TRBV9 . TRBJ2-7 .
TGTGCCAGCAGCTACCCCAGGGACCTGGACGGCTACACCTTC CASSYPRDLDGYTF TRBV5-5 . TRBJ1-2 .
TGTGCCAGTAGTATAGATCTAATTCAGCCCCAGCATTTT CASSIDLIQPQHF TRBV19 . TRBJ1-5 .
TGTGCCAGCAGCGCTTGGGAGGGAGGCTACGAGCAGTACTTC CASSAWEGGYEQYF TRBV9 . TRBJ2-7 TRBD2
TGTGCCAGCAGCGTAGGGGACCAACTTTACTATGGCTACACCTTC CASSVGDQLYYGYTF TRBV9 . TRBJ1-2 .
TGTGCCAGCAGCCGGCAGGGGGCCAAAGAGACCCAGTACTTC CASSRQGAKETQYF TRBV7-2 . TRBJ2-5 TRBD1
TGTGCCAGCAGTACCCGACAGGGGGACGAGCAGTACTTC CASSTRQGDEQYF TRBV28 once TRBJ2-7 TRBD1
TGTGCCAGCAGCCCGTCTCCCCGGGGTGACACTGAAGCTTTCTTT CASSPSPRGDTEAFF TRBV4-2 . TRBJ1-1 .
TGCGCCAGCAGCATCACAGAGAACACTGAAGCTTTCTTT CASSITENTEAFF TRBV5-1 . TRBJ1-1 .
TGTGCCAGCAGAGTGACAGGTTCGAACACTGAAGCTTTCTTT CASRVTGSNTEAFF TRBV6-5 . TRBJ1-1 .
TGTGCCAGCAGCGTTTCAACACTAGCGGACAATGAGCAGTTCTTC CASSVSTLADNEQFF TRBV9 . TRBJ2-1 TRBD2
TGTGCCAGCAGCAAACCTCAGATAATGAACACTGAAGCTTTCTTT CASSKPQIMNTEAFF TRBV5-6 . TRBJ1-1 .
TGTGCCAGCAGCTTGGAGAGACAGGGGGCGCAAGGCTACACCTTC CASSLERQGAQGYTF TRBV5-4 few TRBJ1-2 TRBD1
TGTGCCAGCAGCGCTCAGACAGGGGTAGTCTACGGCTACACCTTC CASSAQTGVVYGYTF TRBV9 . TRBJ1-2 TRBD1
TGTGCCAGTAGTATCCTCCCCCTACAGGCTACCTATAATTCACCCCTCCACTTT CASSILPLQATYNSPLHF TRBV19 . TRBJ1-6 .